Reported below is one T cell receptor beta chain. Researchers ran the PCR with 60 Vbeta and 13 Jbeta primers. TCRdb's copy holds only in-frame clones and misses some; the assay was immunoSEQ multiplex PCR. Altogether 150,000 to 200,000 clones are present, roughly four fifths being singletons, with the ten largest covering approximately 1.8%. CDR3 length: 14 amino acids. Germline CDR1 reads SGHRS; CDR2 reads YFSETQ. Germline trimming cut 5 bases from V and 4 bases from J; bases unmatched to any gene: 8. This record belongs to a study of cytomegalovirus exposure and HLA in healthy donors. This TCR was recovered from a man younger than 35 in good health and CMV-seronegative. Material for sequencing was PBMCs. This chain connects TRBV5-1 to TRBJ2-5; 7 bases are a match to TRBD2. CDR3 loop: CASRMGGGGETQYF. In DNA, the CDR3 is TGCGCCAGCAGGATGGGGGGGGGAGGAGAGACCCAGTACTTC.